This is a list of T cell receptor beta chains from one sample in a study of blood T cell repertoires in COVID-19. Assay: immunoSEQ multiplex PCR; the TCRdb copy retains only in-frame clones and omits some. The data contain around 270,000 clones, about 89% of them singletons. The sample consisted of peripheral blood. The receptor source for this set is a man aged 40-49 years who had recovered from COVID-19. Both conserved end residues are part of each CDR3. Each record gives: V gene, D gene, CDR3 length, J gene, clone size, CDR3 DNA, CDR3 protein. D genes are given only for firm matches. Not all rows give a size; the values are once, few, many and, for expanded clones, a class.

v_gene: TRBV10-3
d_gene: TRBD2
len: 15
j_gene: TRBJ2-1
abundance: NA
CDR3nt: TGTGCCATCTCCCCAGCGGGAGGGGGGAACAATGAGCAGTTCTTC
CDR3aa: CAISPAGGGNNEQFF

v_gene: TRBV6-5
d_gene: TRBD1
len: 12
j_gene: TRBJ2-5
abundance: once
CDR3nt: TGTGCCAGCAATCCCGGGACAGGTATACTGTACTTC
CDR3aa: CASNPGTGILYF

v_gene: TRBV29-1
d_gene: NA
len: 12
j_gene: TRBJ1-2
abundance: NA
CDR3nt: TGCAGCGTTGTGGGTTTCGGGGAGGGCTACACCTTC
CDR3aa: CSVVGFGEGYTF

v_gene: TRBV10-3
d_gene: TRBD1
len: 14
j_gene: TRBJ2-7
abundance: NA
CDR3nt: TGTGCCATCAGTGGTTCAGGGGGCGGAGGGGAGCAGTACTTC
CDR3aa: CAISGSGGGGEQYF

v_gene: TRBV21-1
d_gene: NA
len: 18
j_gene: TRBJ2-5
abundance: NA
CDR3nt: TGTGCCAGCAGCAAAGTGCCGGCCCTCTGCGGGGGACAAGAGACCCAGTACTTC
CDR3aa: CASSKVPALCGGQETQYF

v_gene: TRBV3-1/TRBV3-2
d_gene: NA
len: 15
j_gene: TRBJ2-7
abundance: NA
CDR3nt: TGTGCCAGCAGCCAAGATGCCCAGGGGTTCTACGAGCAGTACTTC
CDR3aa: CASSQDAQGFYEQYF

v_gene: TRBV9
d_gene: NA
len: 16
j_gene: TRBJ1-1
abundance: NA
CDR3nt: TGTGCCAGCAGCCCCGACCCGGGACTAGGGAACACTGAAGCTTTCTTT
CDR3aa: CASSPDPGLGNTEAFF

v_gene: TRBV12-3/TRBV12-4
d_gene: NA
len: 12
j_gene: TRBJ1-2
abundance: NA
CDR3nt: TGTGCCAGCAGCCGACAGAGCTATGGCTACACCTTC
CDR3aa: CASSRQSYGYTF

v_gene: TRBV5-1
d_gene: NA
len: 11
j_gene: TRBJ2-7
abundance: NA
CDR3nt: TGCGCCAGCAGCGTAGAGGACGAGCAGTACTTC
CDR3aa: CASSVEDEQYF

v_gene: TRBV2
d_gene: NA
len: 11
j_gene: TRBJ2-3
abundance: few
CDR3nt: TGTGCCAGCAATTTACAGAATACGCAGTATTTT
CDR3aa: CASNLQNTQYF

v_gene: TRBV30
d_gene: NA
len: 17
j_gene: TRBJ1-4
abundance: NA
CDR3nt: TGTGCCTGGAGTACCCGTCCGTTAGTTGCAACTAATGAAAAACTGTTTTTT
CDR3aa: CAWSTRPLVATNEKLFF

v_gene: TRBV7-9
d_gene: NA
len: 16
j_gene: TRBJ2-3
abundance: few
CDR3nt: TGTGCCAGCAGCTTAGCGGTTTCGGGGGGCACAGATACGCAGTATTTT
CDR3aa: CASSLAVSGGTDTQYF

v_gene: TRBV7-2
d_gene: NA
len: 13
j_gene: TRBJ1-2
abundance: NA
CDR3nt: TGTGCCAGCAGCTTACGCAGGGGATATGGCTACACCTTC
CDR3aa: CASSLRRGYGYTF

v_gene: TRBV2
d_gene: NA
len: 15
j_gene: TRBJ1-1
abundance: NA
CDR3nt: TGTGCCAGCAGAGCCCGCGCAGGGTTTTACACTGAAGCTTTCTTT
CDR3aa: CASRARAGFYTEAFF

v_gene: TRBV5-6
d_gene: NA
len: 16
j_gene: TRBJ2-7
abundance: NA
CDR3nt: TGTGCCAGCAGCTTGGTGGGTGGGCCGAGCTCCTACGAGCAGTACTTC
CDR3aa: CASSLVGGPSSYEQYF

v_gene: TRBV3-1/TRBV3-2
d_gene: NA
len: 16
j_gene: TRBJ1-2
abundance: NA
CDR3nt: TGTGCCAGCAGCCTACGGGGGGTTGGGGGTAACTATGGCTACACCTTC
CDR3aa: CASSLRGVGGNYGYTF

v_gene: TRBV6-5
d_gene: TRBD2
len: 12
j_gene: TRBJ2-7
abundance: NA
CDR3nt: TGTGCCGTAGTAGCGGGGGGGCAAGAGCAGTACTTC
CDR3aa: CAVVAGGQEQYF

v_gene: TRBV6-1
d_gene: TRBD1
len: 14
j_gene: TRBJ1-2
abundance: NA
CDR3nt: TGTGCCAGCAGCGAAGGACAGGGCTACTATGGCTACACCTTC
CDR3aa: CASSEGQGYYGYTF

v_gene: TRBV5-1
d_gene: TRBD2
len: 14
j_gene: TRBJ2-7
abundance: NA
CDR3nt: TGCGCCAGCAGCTCAATAGCGGGGACCTACGAGCAGTACTTC
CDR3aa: CASSSIAGTYEQYF

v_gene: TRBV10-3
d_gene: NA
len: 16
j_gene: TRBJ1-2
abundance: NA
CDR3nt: TGTGCCATCAGTGCGTCGGGGGGGGCGCTCATCTATGGCTACACCTTC
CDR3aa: CAISASGGALIYGYTF

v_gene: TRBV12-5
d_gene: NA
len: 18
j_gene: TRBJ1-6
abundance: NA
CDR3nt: TGTGCTAGTGGTTTGGCCCCGGTCGGGAGCTCCTATAATTCACCCCTCCACTTT
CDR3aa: CASGLAPVGSSYNSPLHF

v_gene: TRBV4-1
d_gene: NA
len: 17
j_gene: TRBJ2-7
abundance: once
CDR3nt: TGCGCCAGCAGCCACATCGCTGAGGGCAGTAAGTCCTACGAGCAGTACTTC
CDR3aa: CASSHIAEGSKSYEQYF

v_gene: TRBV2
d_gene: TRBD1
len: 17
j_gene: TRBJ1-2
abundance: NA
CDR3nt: TGTGCCAGCAGTGCCTCGGACAGGTCTGTCCTTAACTATGGCTACACCTTC
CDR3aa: CASSASDRSVLNYGYTF

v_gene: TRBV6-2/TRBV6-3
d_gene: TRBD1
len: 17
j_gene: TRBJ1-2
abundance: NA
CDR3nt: TGTGCCAGCAGCCCGGACAGGGCCGGAAACCCTAACTATGGCTACACCTTC
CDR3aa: CASSPDRAGNPNYGYTF

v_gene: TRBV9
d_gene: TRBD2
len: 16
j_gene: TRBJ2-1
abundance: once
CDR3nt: TGTGCCAGCAGCGGGACTAGCGTTAGCTCCTACAATGAGCAGTTCTTC
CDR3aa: CASSGTSVSSYNEQFF

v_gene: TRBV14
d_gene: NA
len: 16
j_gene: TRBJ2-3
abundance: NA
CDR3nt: TGTGCCAGCAGCCAAGATCGGACAGCTCTTTTGGATACGCAGTATTTT
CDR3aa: CASSQDRTALLDTQYF

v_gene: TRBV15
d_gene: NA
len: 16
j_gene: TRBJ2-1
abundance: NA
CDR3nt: TGTGCCACCAGCTCCAGCGGTCCGAGCTCCTACAATGAGCAGTTCTTC
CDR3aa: CATSSSGPSSYNEQFF

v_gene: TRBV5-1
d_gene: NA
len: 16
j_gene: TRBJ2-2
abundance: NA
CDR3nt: TGCGCCAGCAGCTTGGGACGACTCGAGAACACCGGGGAGCTGTTTTTT
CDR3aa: CASSLGRLENTGELFF

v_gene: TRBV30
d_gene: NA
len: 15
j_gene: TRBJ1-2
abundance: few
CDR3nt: TGTGCCTGGAGTGGAACAGGGTTGGCCAACTATGGCTACACCTTC
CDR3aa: CAWSGTGLANYGYTF

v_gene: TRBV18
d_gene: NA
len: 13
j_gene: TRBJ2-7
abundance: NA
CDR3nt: TGTGCCAGCTCACCTCTCCCCCTCTACGAGCAGTACTTC
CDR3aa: CASSPLPLYEQYF

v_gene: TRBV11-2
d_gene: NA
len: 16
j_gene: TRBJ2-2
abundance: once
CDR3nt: TGTGCCAGCAGCTTAAGACAGGGAGGGAACACCGGGGAGCTGTTTTTT
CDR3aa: CASSLRQGGNTGELFF

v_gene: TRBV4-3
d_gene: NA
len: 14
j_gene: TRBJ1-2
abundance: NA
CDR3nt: TGCGCCAGCAGCCAAGACTGGAGGGGATATGGCTACACCTTC
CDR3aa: CASSQDWRGYGYTF

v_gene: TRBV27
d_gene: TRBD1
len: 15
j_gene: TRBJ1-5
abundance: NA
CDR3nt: TGTGCCAGCAGTGCCGGACAGGGGGCAAATCAGCCCCAGCATTTT
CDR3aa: CASSAGQGANQPQHF

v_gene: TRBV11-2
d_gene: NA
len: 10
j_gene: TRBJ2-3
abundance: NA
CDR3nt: TGTGCCAGCAGCGGGCATACGCAGTATTTT
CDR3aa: CASSGHTQYF

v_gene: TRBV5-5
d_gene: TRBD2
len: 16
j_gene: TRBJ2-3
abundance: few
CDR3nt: TGTGCCAGCAGCCCATGGACTAGCGGGGCGGCAGATACGCAGTATTTT
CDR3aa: CASSPWTSGAADTQYF

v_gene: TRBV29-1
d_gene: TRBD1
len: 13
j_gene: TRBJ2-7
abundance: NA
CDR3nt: TGCAGCGTTGAGACCGGGACAGCCTACGAGCAGTACTTC
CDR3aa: CSVETGTAYEQYF

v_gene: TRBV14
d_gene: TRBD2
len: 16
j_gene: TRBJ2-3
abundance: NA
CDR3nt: TGTGCCAGCAGCCGGCCTGAGCGGGGGGACACAGATACGCAGTATTTT
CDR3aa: CASSRPERGDTDTQYF

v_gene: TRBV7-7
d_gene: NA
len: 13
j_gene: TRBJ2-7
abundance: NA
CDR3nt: TGTGCCAGCAGCTTCAGCGATTCCTACGAGCAGTACTTC
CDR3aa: CASSFSDSYEQYF

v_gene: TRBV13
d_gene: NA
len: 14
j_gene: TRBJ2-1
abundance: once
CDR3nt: TGTGCCAGCAGCCTGACTAGTGGGCTTACTGAGCAGTTCTTC
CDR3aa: CASSLTSGLTEQFF

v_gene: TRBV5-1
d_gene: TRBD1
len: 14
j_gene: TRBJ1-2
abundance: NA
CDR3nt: TGCGCCAGCAGCGAGAGACAGGGGAACTATGGCTACACCTTC
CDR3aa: CASSERQGNYGYTF

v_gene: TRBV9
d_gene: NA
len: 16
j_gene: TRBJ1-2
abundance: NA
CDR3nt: TGTGCCAGCAGCCCCCCCGGGACGGGGGCTAACTATGGCTACACCTTC
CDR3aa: CASSPPGTGANYGYTF

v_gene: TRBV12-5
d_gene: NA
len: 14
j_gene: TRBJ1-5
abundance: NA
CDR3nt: TGTGCTAGTGGTTTCGGACAGAGCAATCAGCCCCAGCATTTT
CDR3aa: CASGFGQSNQPQHF

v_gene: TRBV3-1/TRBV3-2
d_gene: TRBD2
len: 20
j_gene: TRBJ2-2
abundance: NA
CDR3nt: TGTGCCAGCAGCCAAGACTGGACTAGCGGGAGGGCCGCTGTCACCGGGGAGCTGTTTTTT
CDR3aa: CASSQDWTSGRAAVTGELFF

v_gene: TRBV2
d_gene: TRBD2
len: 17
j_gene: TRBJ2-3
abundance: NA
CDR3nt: TGTGCCAGCAGTGAAGCGGTGATAGCGGGGGCCACAGATACGCAGTATTTT
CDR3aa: CASSEAVIAGATDTQYF

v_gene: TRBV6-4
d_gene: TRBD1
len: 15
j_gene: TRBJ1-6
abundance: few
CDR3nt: TGTGCCAGCAGTGACTTGGGACAGGGAAGGTCACCCCTCCACTTT
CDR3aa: CASSDLGQGRSPLHF

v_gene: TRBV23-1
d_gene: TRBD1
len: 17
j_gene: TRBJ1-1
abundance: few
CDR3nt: TGCGCCAGCAGTCGCTTACTGGACAGGGGCCGGGCGACTGAAGCTTTCTTT
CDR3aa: CASSRLLDRGRATEAFF

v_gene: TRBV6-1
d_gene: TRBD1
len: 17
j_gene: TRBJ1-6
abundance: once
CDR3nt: TGTGCCAGCAGTGAATGGGGCAGGGGGCGCGCTGTTTCACCCCTCCACTTT
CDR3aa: CASSEWGRGRAVSPLHF

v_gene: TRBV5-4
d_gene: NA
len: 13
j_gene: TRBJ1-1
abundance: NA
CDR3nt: TGTGCCAGCAGCTTGGCGAGGAACACTGAAGCTTTCTTT
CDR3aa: CASSLARNTEAFF

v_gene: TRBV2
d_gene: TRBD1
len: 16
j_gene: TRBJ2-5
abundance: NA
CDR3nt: TGTGCCAGCAGAGACTCGACAGGGAGACGACAAGAGACCCAGTACTTC
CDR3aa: CASRDSTGRRQETQYF

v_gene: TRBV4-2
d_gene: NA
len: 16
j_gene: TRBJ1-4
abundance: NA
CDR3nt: TGTGCCAGCAGCCAAGAACAGGGAGCAACTAATGAAAAACTGTTTTTT
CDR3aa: CASSQEQGATNEKLFF

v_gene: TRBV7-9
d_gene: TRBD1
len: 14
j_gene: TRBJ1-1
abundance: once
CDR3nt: TGTGCCAGCAGCAGAGGACAGGGGGACACTGAAGCTTTCTTT
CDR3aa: CASSRGQGDTEAFF

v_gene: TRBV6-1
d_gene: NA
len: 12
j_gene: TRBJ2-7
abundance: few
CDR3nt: TGTGCCAGCAGTGACCCCTACGACGAGCAGTACTTC
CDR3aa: CASSDPYDEQYF

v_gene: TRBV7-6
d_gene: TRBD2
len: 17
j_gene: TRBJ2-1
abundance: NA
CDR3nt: TGTGCCAGCAGCTTAGCCCCGCGGGGGAGCTCCTACAATGAGCAGTTCTTC
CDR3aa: CASSLAPRGSSYNEQFF